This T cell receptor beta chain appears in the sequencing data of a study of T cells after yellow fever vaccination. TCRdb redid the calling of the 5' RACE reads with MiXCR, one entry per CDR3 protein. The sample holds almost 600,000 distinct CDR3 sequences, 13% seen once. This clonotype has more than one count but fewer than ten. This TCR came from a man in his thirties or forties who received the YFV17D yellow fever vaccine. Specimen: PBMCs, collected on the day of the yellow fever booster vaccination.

Here the CDR3 DNA reads TGTGCCAGCAGTGACCAGACAGGTGGTGTAGAGACCCAGTACTTC. Amino acids: CASSDQTGGVETQYF. The V gene is TRBV2, the J gene TRBJ2-5, with D possibly being TRBD1 (6 bases). CDR1 and CDR2 from the germline V gene are SNHLY and FYNNEI. V shed 3 bases and J shed 4 bases, with 15 bases lying between them. CDR3 size: 15 residues.